Below are 2 T cell receptor beta chains sequenced from a single sample in a study of breast tumors, draining lymph nodes, adjacent tissues. Axillary draining lymph nodes of breast cancer patients supplied the node samples. TCRdb re-called the multiplex PCR reads through MiXCR, storing one row per CDR3 protein. The table lists over 70,000 distinct CDR3 sequences, approximately 29% of them singletons. The material sequenced was axillary lymph node tissue. The receptors here all came from a female donor with breast cancer. Some clones in this sample may be carry-over from other donors' samples.

This clonotype was counted at least ten times. A much more abundant neighbour one base away suggests this may be a read error. The V call is TRBV20-1, the J call TRBJ1-2; D ambiguous. The CDR3 totals 12 residues. Germline CDR1 reads DFQATT; CDR2 reads SNEGSKA (reference sequence). CDR3 DNA: TGCAGTGCAACCCCTGCCGTGGATGGCTCCACCTTC. Its translation is CSATPAVDGSTF.

This CDR3 reads CSASLVGVDYGYTF. The CDR3 region has the DNA TGCAGTGCTAGCTTAGTCGGGGTTGACTATGGCTACACCTTC. V gene TRBV20-1 combines with J gene TRBJ1-2; D not certain. With 3 bases removed from V and 3 bases from J, the gap between germline ends came to 14 bases. This CDR3 spans 14 amino acids. Germline lookup yields CDR1 DFQATT and CDR2 SNEGSKA (reference sequence).